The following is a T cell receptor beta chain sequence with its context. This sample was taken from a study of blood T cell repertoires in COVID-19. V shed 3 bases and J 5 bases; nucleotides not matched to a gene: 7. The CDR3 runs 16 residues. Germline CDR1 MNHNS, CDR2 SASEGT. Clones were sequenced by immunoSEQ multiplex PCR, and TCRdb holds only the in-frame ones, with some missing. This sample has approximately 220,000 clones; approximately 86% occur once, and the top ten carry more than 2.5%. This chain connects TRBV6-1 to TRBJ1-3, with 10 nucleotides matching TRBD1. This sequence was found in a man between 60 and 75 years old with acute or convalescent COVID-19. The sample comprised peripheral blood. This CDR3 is CASSDTGTGVRNTIYF. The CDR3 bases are TGTGCCAGCAGTGACACCGGGACAGGGGTTAGAAACACCATATATTTT.